This record looks at one TCR beta chain sequence and its context. The sample holds many counts of this clonotype. There is no known antigen for this receptor. The sample holds no much larger clone one base away, and base qualities are not on file. The data stem from a study of CD8 T cells in ankylosing spondylitis (dated 2017 in TCRdb). Context from the whole study: T cell receptor beta repertoires were profiled in healthy donors and ankylosing spondylitis patients so that disease-linked TCR variants could be found. The whole study cohort included about a hundred healthy donors and around 25 ankylosing spondylitis patients. Peripheral blood was sampled, and synovial fluid was also collected from ankylosing spondylitis patients. General conclusions and limits of the study: The disease-linked clones had a CD8+ phenotype and were found at relatively low frequencies in peripheral blood. Some motif variants were previously reported in synovial fluid and blood of reactive arthritis patients, suggesting common disease-initiation mechanisms. The disease-linked clones were reported to be significantly enriched in matched synovial fluid samples from ankylosing spondylitis patients. A TCR beta motif of several highly homologous amino acid variants appeared characteristic of blood from ankylosing spondylitis patients.

The CDR3 has 15 amino acids, counting the end cysteine and phenylalanine. The CDR3 DNA has 45 bases and is translated from base 1. CDR1 SGHVS and CDR2 FNYEAQ are derived from the germline V gene. Cut back by 1 base and 5 bases, the V and J ends lie 14 bases apart. Reads for this sample came from an Illumina HiSeq 2500. Quantitative 5'-RACE with molecular barcodes was used to prepare TCR beta libraries. Per the original workflow: To identify disease-linked TCR variants, a new computational method was used, one built on a probabilistic model of VDJ rearrangement. In-frame beta chains were kept once TCRdb had trimmed the public reads at Q25 with fastp and called clones with MiXCR. Merged by CDR3 protein, the rows form single entries marked with the most common genes and DNA. These V and J calls originate from TCRdb's pipeline instead of the authors' own analysis. The sample table lists 250,000 to 300,000 distinct CDR3 sequences, roughly 20% of them with a count of one. The ten largest clones represent 7.5% to 9.5% of the sample.

The origin of this receptor is a male donor with ankylosing spondylitis or in good health (not recorded which). The specimen sequenced was blood, either unsorted or a sorted T cell fraction (not recorded which). The V and J segments used are TRBV7-6 and TRBJ2-5, and TRBD2 may be the D gene, going by 6 matching bases. The nucleotide sequence is TGTGCCAGCAGCTTAGGGGCGGGGTCTAGTGAGACCCAGTACTTC. Protein translation: CASSLGAGSSETQYF.